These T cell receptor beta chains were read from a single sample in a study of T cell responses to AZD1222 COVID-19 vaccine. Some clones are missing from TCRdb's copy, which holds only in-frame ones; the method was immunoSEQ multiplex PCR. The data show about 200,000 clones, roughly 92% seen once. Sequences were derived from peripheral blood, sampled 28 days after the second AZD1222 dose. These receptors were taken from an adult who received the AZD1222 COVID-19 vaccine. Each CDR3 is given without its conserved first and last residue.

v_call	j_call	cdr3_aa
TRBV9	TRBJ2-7	ASSVVGGANYEQY
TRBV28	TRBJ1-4	ASSLQGAIEKLF
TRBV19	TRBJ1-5	ATRGGGLEYQPQH
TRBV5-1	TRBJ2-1	ASSLAAGVEQF
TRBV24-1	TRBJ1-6	ATSDGASYNSPLH
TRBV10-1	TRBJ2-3	ASRDSGTDTQY
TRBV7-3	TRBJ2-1	ASSMVRGRKNEQF
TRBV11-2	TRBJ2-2	ASSLASGRARTGELF
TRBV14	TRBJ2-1	ASSQDPPGRQGYSAGTQF
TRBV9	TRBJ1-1	ASSYGTGTEAF
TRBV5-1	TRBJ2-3	ASSSRTSGRTDTQY